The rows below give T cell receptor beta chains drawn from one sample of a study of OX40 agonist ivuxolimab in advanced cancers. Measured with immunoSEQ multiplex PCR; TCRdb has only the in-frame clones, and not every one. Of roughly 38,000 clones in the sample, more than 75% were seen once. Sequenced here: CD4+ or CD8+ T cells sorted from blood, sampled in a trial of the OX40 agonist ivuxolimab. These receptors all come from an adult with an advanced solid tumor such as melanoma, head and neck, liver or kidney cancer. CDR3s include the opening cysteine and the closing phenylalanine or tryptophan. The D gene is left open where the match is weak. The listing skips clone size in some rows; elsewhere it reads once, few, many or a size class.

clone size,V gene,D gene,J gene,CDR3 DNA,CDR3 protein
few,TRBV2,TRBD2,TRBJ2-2,TGTGCCGGCGAGCGGGGGGAAAGGACCGGGGAGCTGTTTTTT,CAGERGERTGELFF
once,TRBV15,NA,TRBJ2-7,TGTGCCACCAGCCGGATGTCAGGGTCCTTTCTGGGCGAGCAGTACTTC,CATSRMSGSFLGEQYF
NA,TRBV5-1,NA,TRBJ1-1,TGCGCCAGCAGCTTGGGAGAAACCCCCGGTACTGAAGCTTTCTTT,CASSLGETPGTEAFF
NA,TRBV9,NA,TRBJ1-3,TGTGCCAGCAGCGTAGGGGTGGGTGACAGGCCTGGAAACACCATATATTTT,CASSVGVGDRPGNTIYF
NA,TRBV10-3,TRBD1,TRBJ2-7,TGTGCCATACGAACAGGGGGATACGAGCAGTACTTC,CAIRTGGYEQYF
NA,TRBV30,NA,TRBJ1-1,TGTGCCTGGAGTGTACTAATGGGGGGCACTGAAGCTTTCTTT,CAWSVLMGGTEAFF
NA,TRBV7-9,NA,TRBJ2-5,TGTGCCAGCAGCTTAAGGAGAGCCCTTGGGGAGACCCAGTACTTC,CASSLRRALGETQYF
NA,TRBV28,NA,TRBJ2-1,TGTGCCAGCAGCGCCGCGGAGGGTAGCGAGACACTGCGGGACAATGAGCAGTTCTTC,CASSAAEGSETLRDNEQFF
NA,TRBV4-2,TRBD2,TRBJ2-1,TGTGCCAGCAGTACTAGCGGACGAGGCAATGAGCAGTTCTTC,CASSTSGRGNEQFF
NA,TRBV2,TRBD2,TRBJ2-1,TGTGCCAGCAGTCTGACTAGCGGGAGGGTGAACAATGAGCAGTTCTTC,CASSLTSGRVNNEQFF
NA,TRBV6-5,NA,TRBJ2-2,TGTGCCAGCAGTTACTCGATTGGGGCCAACACCGGGGAGCTGTTTTTT,CASSYSIGANTGELFF
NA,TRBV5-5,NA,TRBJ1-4,TGTGCCAGCAAATGGACGGTTAATGAAAAACTGTTTTTT,CASKWTVNEKLFF
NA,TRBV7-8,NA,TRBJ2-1,TGTGCCAGCAGCTTAGCCCAGGGTAGGTCCTACAATGAGCAGTTCTTC,CASSLAQGRSYNEQFF
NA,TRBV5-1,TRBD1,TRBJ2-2,TGCGCCAGCAGCGTGGGGGACAGCACCGGGGAGCTGTTTTTT,CASSVGDSTGELFF
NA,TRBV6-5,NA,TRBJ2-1,TGTGCCACCCTCAGGGCGGGGTACAATGAGCAGTTCTTC,CATLRAGYNEQFF
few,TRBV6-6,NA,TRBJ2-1,TGTGCCAGCAGTTTCAAGGGGGTCGAGGCCGAGCAGTTCTTC,CASSFKGVEAEQFF
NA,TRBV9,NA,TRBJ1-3,TGTGCCAGCAGCCTCCGGGACCGCGCTTCTTCCTCTGGAAACACCATATATTTT,CASSLRDRASSSGNTIYF
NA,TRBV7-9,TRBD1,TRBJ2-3,TGTGCCAGCAGCACCTACAGGGGGTCCGCAAGCACAGATACGCAGTATTTT,CASSTYRGSASTDTQYF
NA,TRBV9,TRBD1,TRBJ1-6,TGTGCCAGCAGCGGAGTGACAGGGATAAATTCACCCCTCCACTTT,CASSGVTGINSPLHF
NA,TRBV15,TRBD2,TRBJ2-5,TGTGCCACCAGCAGAGATGGCGACGAAGGAAGGGTAGCGGGAGTGCGAGAGACCCAGTACTTC,CATSRDGDEGRVAGVRETQYF
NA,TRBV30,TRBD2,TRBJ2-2,TGTGCCTGGAGTGTACCGGGACTAGCGGGGGGCCGCACGAACACCGGGGAGCTGTTTTTT,CAWSVPGLAGGRTNTGELFF
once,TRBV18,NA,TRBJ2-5,TGTGCCAGCTCACCACACCTCGGGGGTGGGGAGACCCAGTACTTC,CASSPHLGGGETQYF
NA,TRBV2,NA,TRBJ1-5,TGTGCCAGCACCCACCTGGGGGGCGGGGGCTATGGCAATCAGCCCCAGCATTTT,CASTHLGGGGYGNQPQHF